One and the same sample provided the 10 T cell receptor beta chains below, sequenced in a study of post-analysis software for immune sequencing data. Tagging with unique molecular identifiers was a feature of the TCR beta cDNA libraries. MiXCR was run by TCRdb on the PCR reads, yielding one entry per CDR3 protein. The sample includes under 200,000 distinct CDR3 sequences, approximately 29% seen only once; the top ten take about 3.4%. Study-level findings and limits: In patients, TRBV5-6, TRBV5-1 and TRBV20-1 belonged to five or six TRBV segments found more frequently than in controls.

These receptors' antigens are unknown. The sample was blood. These receptors were collected from a girl aged 2-17 years with multiple sclerosis.

Many counts were recorded for this clonotype. The V gene is TRBV20-1, the J gene TRBJ1-6; possible D gene TRBD1, 5 bases. Germline V gene data show CDR1 as DFQATT and CDR2 as SNEGSKA (reference sequence). The CDR3 contains 17 residues. V was cut by 1 base and J by 0 bases, with 13 bases left in between. The CDR3 DNA reads as TGCAGTGCTAGAGCGGGACCTTCGAGCTCCTATAATTCACCCCTCCACTTT. Translation: CSARAGPSSSYNSPLHF.

This clonotype was recorded a few times. The chain couples TRBV7-9 to TRBJ2-3; 9 nucleotides agree with TRBD1. Germline V gene data show CDR1 as SEHNR and CDR2 as FQNEAQ (reference sequence). V dropped 5 bases and J dropped 1; count of bases not matched to a gene: 4. There are 15 residues in the CDR3. This chain's CDR3 is CASSRRDRGTDTQYF. In DNA form, the CDR3 reads TGTGCCAGCAGCCGGCGGGACAGGGGCACAGATACGCAGTATTTT.

The chain links TRBV20-1 to TRBJ1-1; tentatively, D is TRBD1 (6 bases). V dropped 6 bases and J dropped 4 bases, with 15 bases sitting between them. The CDR3 sequence is 13 residues long. From germline, CDR1 is DFQATT and CDR2 SNEGSKA (reference sequence). The CDR3 DNA reads as TGCAGTGCCCATAGACAGGTGGGCACTGAAGCTTTCTTT. Translated: CSAHRQVGTEAFF.

There are many counts of this clonotype. The V gene is TRBV5-1, the J gene TRBJ1-2, with 8 positions matching TRBD1. Germline CDR1 is SGHRS and CDR2 is YFSETQ. This CDR3 comprises 17 residues. The V gene end was trimmed by 3 bases and the J gene end by 4 bases; junction bases not matched to a gene: 14. As DNA, the CDR3 is TGCGCCAGCAGCTCAAAACGGACAGGGAAGAAGAGCTATGGCTACACCTTC. Protein: CASSSKRTGKKSYGYTF.

This clonotype has a count of ten or more. The genes are TRBV7-7 and TRBJ2-5, with TRBD2 matching 12 bases. Germline CDR1 reads SSHAT; CDR2 reads FNYEAQ (reference sequence). The CDR3 contains 16 residues. V shed 5 bases and J 2 bases; nucleotides not matched to a gene: 6. The CDR3 loop is CASSPNLAGGQETQYF. In DNA form, the CDR3 reads TGTGCCAGCAGCCCGAATCTAGCGGGAGGGCAAGAGACCCAGTACTTC. Using reference TRBV7-7 and TRBJ2-5 for the parts outside the CDR3, the full variable domain is GAGVSQSPRYKVTKRGQDVTLRCDPISSHATLYWYQQALGQGPEFLTYFNYEAQPDKSGLPSDRFSAERPEGSISTLTIQRTEQRDSAMYRCASSPNLAGGQETQYFGPGTRLLVL.

This clonotype was counted only a few times. J is TRBJ1-1 and V is TRBV7-9; no clear D gene. This CDR3 region has 14 residues. Germline V gene sequence: CDR1 SEHNR, CDR2 FQNEAQ (reference sequence). Trimming pared 0 bases from V and 4 bases from J, leaving 9 bases between. CDR3 sequence (DNA): TGTGCCAGCAGCTTAGCAGGCCAGGCCACTGAAGCTTTCTTT. It translates to CASSLAGQATEAFF. Full variable domain (outside the CDR3, taken from reference TRBV7-9 and TRBJ1-1): DTGVSQNPRHKITKRGQNVTFRCDPISEHNRLYWYRQTLGQGPEFLTYFQNEAQLEKSRLLSDRFSAERPKGSFSTLEIQRTEQGDSAMYLCASSLAGQATEAFFGQGTRLTVV.

V usage is TRBV7-9 and J usage is TRBJ1-2; 9 bases agree with TRBD1. The CDR3 is made up of 13 amino acids. V lost 4 bases, J lost 6 bases, and 3 bases stayed unmatched. Germline V lookup: CDR1 SEHNR, CDR2 FQNEAQ (reference sequence). CDR3 DNA sequence: TGTGCCAGCAGCTCCCGGGACAGGGATGGCTACACCTTC. Residues: CASSSRDRDGYTF.

Details on this clonotype: A much larger clone differs from this one at a single base, so this may be a read error. The chain carries TRBV12-3 or TRBV12-4 and TRBJ2-4; D is undetermined. The germline V and J ends were trimmed by 11 bases and 5 bases, with 13 bases remaining between them. This CDR3 comprises 12 residues. The CDR3 DNA follows: TGTGCCGGTTCTAACTCCCAAAACATTCAGTACTTC. It translates to CAGSNSQNIQYF.

This clonotype was seen ten or more times. The chain links TRBV20-1 to TRBJ2-7, with 9 positions matching TRBD1. V shed 4 bases and J 1 base; nucleotides not matched to a gene: 5. The V gene's germline CDR1 is DFQATT and CDR2 SNEGSKA (reference sequence). The CDR3 sequence is 14 residues long. The CDR3 reads CSANRDRVSYEQYF. The CDR3, as DNA: TGCAGTGCTAACCGGGACAGGGTTTCCTACGAGCAGTACTTC.

The CDR3 loop is CASGGGGRGYGYTF. CDR3 DNA: TGTGCCAGCGGGGGAGGGGGCAGGGGCTATGGCTACACCTTC. The chain combines TRBV28 with TRBJ1-2; 7 bases align to TRBD1. Germline V gene lookup returns CDR1 MDHEN and CDR2 SYDVKM. This CDR3 spans 14 amino acids. The junction had 10 bases not matched to a gene; V was cut back by 8 bases and J by 4 bases.